This T cell receptor (beta chain) was captured in a study of radiotherapy plus CTLA-4 blockade in lung cancer. Study information: An objective response was seen in around a sixth of patients, and disease control in just over 30%.

Clones were sequenced by immunoSEQ multiplex PCR, and TCRdb holds only the in-frame ones, with some missing. The table lists tens of thousands of clones, 84% of them singletons. V lost 0 bases and J 2 bases, leaving 26 bases between the germline ends. CDR1 and CDR2 from the germline V gene are LNHDA and SQIVND (reference sequence). The CDR3 runs to 21 residues. This clone was seen just once. The sample consisted of peripheral blood, taken from a patient treated with radiotherapy plus ipilimumab. The clonotype originates from a human donor with non-small cell lung cancer whose response to radiotherapy plus ipilimumab could not be evaluated. V is TRBV19 and J is TRBJ1-5; D call uncertain. The DNA of the CDR3 is TGTGCCAGTAGTATAGATGATGATAGGGCAGTGGTGACTATAGGCAATCAGCCCCAGCATTTT. Translating gives CASSIDDDRAVVTIGNQPQHF.